The rows below give T cell receptor beta chains drawn from one sample of a study of identical twins. TCRdb re-called the 5' RACE reads through MiXCR, storing one row per CDR3 protein. The repertoire includes around 250,000 distinct CDR3 sequences, around 6.6% of them detected once, and roughly 3.7% sits in the top ten. The same data also went into a second study, on yellow fever vaccine responses in identical twins.

Sequenced material: memory (CD45RO+) T cells sorted from blood. All receptors derive from a woman between 18 and 30 years old in good health. CDR3s include the opening cysteine and the closing phenylalanine or tryptophan.

v_gene,j_gene,CDR3aa
TRBV9,TRBJ2-1,CASSVEPSSYNEQFF
TRBV14,TRBJ2-4,CASSQEMLGAIQYF
TRBV15,TRBJ2-7,CATSRDRGREQYF
TRBV6-2/TRBV6-3,TRBJ1-4,CASSYSREEPNEKLFF
TRBV20-1,TRBJ1-3,CSAGDRGQRSGNTIYF
TRBV28,TRBJ2-1,CASSFSDAAYNEQFF
TRBV7-2,TRBJ1-2,CASSSSFSGYTF
TRBV3-1,TRBJ1-2,CASSQGFAGGGYTF
TRBV28,TRBJ1-5,CASNSYRQTYSNQPQHF
TRBV3-1,TRBJ2-3,CATSQHSGGAISTDTQYF
TRBV6-1,TRBJ2-7,CASSEDNFSGRLMGYYEQYF
TRBV27,TRBJ1-3,CASSPQGPPSYSGNTIYF
TRBV6-4,TRBJ2-6,CASSGGGNSGANVLTF
TRBV5-1,TRBJ2-3,CASSSGQGHTSDTQYF
TRBV20-1,TRBJ2-3,CSAINPGQSTDTQYF
TRBV27,TRBJ2-7,CASRKTGKPYEQYF
TRBV5-8,TRBJ2-5,CASNPRGQETQYF
TRBV10-3,TRBJ2-3,CAISERLASTDTQYF
TRBV2,TRBJ1-5,CASGTGNQPQHF
TRBV7-9,TRBJ2-1,CASRDSGASNEQFF
TRBV19,TRBJ2-7,CASSSMTGSEQYF
TRBV7-6,TRBJ1-6,CASSRRQGFNSPLHF
TRBV9,TRBJ2-5,CASSPREATFGTQYF
TRBV20-1,TRBJ2-5,CSAPAAGVTQETQYF
TRBV5-1,TRBJ2-2,CASSLERGAGELFF
TRBV12-3/TRBV12-4,TRBJ2-3,CASSGTSGRTDTQYF
TRBV7-9,TRBJ2-2,CASSYISRELFF
TRBV12-3/TRBV12-4,TRBJ2-5,CASSTGALQETQYF
TRBV3-1,TRBJ2-1,CASLGQGTNEQFF
TRBV5-1,TRBJ2-5,CASSRGTSETQYF
TRBV5-1,TRBJ1-1,CASSLDAREAFF
TRBV29-1,TRBJ2-2,CSAGGQMNTGELFF
TRBV28,TRBJ2-1,CASSQGQGATNEQFF
TRBV7-3,TRBJ2-1,CASSLTPGGPGGEQFF
TRBV25-1,TRBJ2-2,CASSDRVAGELFF
TRBV4-1,TRBJ1-5,CASSQETGRYSNQPQHF
TRBV19,TRBJ1-5,CASSIDSGSGQPQHF